These 22 T cell receptor beta chains were sequenced from one sample in a study of CD8 T cells in ankylosing spondylitis. General study findings and limits: Blood from ankylosing spondylitis patients appeared to carry a characteristic roughly eight-variant TCR beta motif.

TCRdb called the 5' RACE reads again in MiXCR, with one record for every CDR3 protein. Here the sample spans some 700,000 distinct CDR3 sequences, under 20% being singletons. Their cognate antigens are unknown. The sequenced sample was blood, either unsorted or a sorted T cell fraction (not recorded which). These receptors came from a male donor with ankylosing spondylitis.

The V and J genes are TRBV7-9 and TRBJ2-7; perhaps TRBD2 as D (6 bases). The germline V and J ends were trimmed by 5 bases and 10 bases, with 15 bases remaining between them. This CDR3 comprises 12 residues. Germline lookup yields CDR1 SEHNR and CDR2 FQNEAQ (reference sequence). CDR3 in DNA: TGTGCCAGCAGCATCGGGACTCCGGATCAGTACTTC. As protein: CASSIGTPDQYF.

The CDR3 DNA reads TGTGCCAGCAGCCAGGGACACAACCAAGAGACCCAGTACTTC. Protein sequence: CASSQGHNQETQYF. The V call is TRBV7-2, the J call TRBJ2-5; weak D call: TRBD1 (6 bases). The CDR3 is 14 amino acids. Germline V gene data show CDR1 as SGHTA and CDR2 as FQGNSA. Trimming pared 5 bases from V and 0 bases from J, leaving 10 bases between.

This chain joins TRBV5-5 and TRBJ1-2, with D possibly being TRBD1 (6 bases). This CDR3 has 14 amino acids. The V end lost 1 base, the J end lost 7 bases, and 14 bases lay between the germline ends. CDR1 is SGHKS, CDR2 YYEKEE, per germline (reference sequence). The CDR3 DNA follows: TGTGCCAGCAGCTTGTACACAGGGAACGCTGGCTACACCTTC. Its protein is CASSLYTGNAGYTF.

The chain has TRBV29-1 and TRBJ1-1; TRBD1 is a possible D gene (6 bases). Trimming shortened V by 4 bases and J by 5 bases, and 11 bases separated the two germline ends. There are 12 residues in the CDR3. In germline, CDR1 is SQVTM, CDR2 ANQGSEA. In nucleotides, the CDR3 is TGCAGCGTTGTTTGGCAGGGGACTGAAGCTTTCTTT. It translates to CSVVWQGTEAFF.

This clonotype showed up just a few times. The chain employs TRBV29-1 and TRBJ2-5, with D maybe TRBD2 (7 bases). V was cut by 7 bases and J by 1 base, with 22 bases left in between. The CDR3 has 16 amino acids. Germline V gene data show CDR1 as SQVTM and CDR2 as ANQGSEA. Here the CDR3 DNA reads TGCAGCGCCGAGAGGTCCTGGGGGGGGCTCCAAGAGACCCAGTACTTC. Translated, it gives CSAERSWGGLQETQYF.

This sequence joins TRBV9 and TRBJ2-5, with D possibly matching TRBD2 (6 bases). This CDR3 spans 15 amino acids. Germline values: CDR1 SGDLS, CDR2 YYNGEE. V was cut by 4 bases and J by 5 bases, with 18 bases left in between. The CDR3 protein is CASSPKGGYGETQYF. The CDR3 coding sequence is TGTGCCAGCAGCCCCAAAGGAGGGTACGGGGAGACCCAGTACTTC.

The rearrangement joins TRBV4-1 to TRBJ2-1, with 8 bases that match TRBD2. From germline, CDR1 is MGHRA and CDR2 YSYEKL. The CDR3 totals 16 residues. V shed 1 base and J 3 bases; nucleotides not matched to a gene: 5. The CDR3 DNA follows: TGCGCCAGCAGCCAAGGAGCGGGAGTACTCTACAATGAGCAGTTCTTC. It codes for CASSQGAGVLYNEQFF.

The rearrangement links TRBV20-1 to TRBJ2-7; D not certain. V dropped 0 bases and J dropped 0 bases, with 15 bases sitting between them. In germline, CDR1 is DFQATT, CDR2 SNEGSKA (reference sequence). The CDR3 is 16 residues long. DNA of the CDR3: TGCAGTGCTAGAGATTTGCAGGCCCGATTCTCCTACGAGCAGTACTTC. Protein sequence: CSARDLQARFSYEQYF.

The V call is TRBV11-2, the J call TRBJ1-2; a possible D gene is TRBD1 (5 bases). Germline assignment: CDR1 SGHAT and CDR2 FQNNGV. CDR3 length equals 15 residues. V was pared by 2 bases and J by 7 bases, with 17 bases between. In DNA form, the CDR3 reads TGTGCCAGCAGCTTAAGTCGCCAGGGCATAGGTGGCTACACCTTC. Residues: CASSLSRQGIGGYTF.

V gene TRBV5-6 combines with J gene TRBJ2-1; D is unclear. V lost 2 bases and J lost 0, with 9 bases in between. Germline CDR1 is SGHDT and CDR2 is YYEEEE. This CDR3 contains 15 residues. CDR3 sequence: CASSFAVSSYNEQFF. Written as DNA, the CDR3 is TGTGCCAGCAGCTTCGCGGTGAGCTCCTACAATGAGCAGTTCTTC.

V is TRBV6-1 and J is TRBJ1-1; 8 bases are shared with TRBD1. V lost 7 bases and J lost 1; bases outside the gene matches: 8. Germline V gene lookup returns CDR1 MNHNS and CDR2 SASEGT. CDR3 size: 15 residues. In DNA form, the CDR3 reads TGTGCCAGCACCTTGAGGGACAGGAAGAACACTGAAGCTTTCTTT. Amino acid sequence: CASTLRDRKNTEAFF.

V and J are TRBV29-1 and TRBJ2-5, with 7 positions matching TRBD1. This CDR3 spans 13 amino acids. V was pared by 5 bases and J by 0 bases, with 3 bases of the junction left unmatched. Germline V gene data show CDR1 as SQVTM and CDR2 as ANQGSEA. The CDR3 nucleotides are TGCAGCGTTCAGACAGGGTACCAAGAGACCCAGTACTTC. This encodes CSVQTGYQETQYF.

This clonotype showed up just a few times. The gene calls are TRBV7-9 and TRBJ2-7; 7 positions agree with TRBD2. There are 15 residues in the CDR3. The V and J ends lost 5 bases and 0 bases, in that order; junction bases with no gene match: 7. Germline V gene lookup returns CDR1 SEHNR and CDR2 FQNEAQ (reference sequence). CDR3 bases: TGTGCCAGCAGCACTACGGGGGGAAGCTCCTACGAGCAGTACTTC. Translated, it gives CASSTTGGSSYEQYF.

This clonotype was detected many times. The chain recombines TRBV6-2 or TRBV6-3 with TRBJ2-1; 11 bases map to TRBD2. The V gene's germline CDR1 is MNHEY and CDR2 SVGEGT. V lost 2 bases, J lost 6 bases, and 9 bases stayed unmatched. The CDR3 covers 17 residues. Here the CDR3 reads CASSYPRSLAGGNEQFF. The CDR3, as DNA: TGTGCCAGCAGTTACCCCCGCAGCCTAGCGGGAGGCAATGAGCAGTTCTTC.

This clonotype showed up just a few times. The chain employs TRBV20-1 and TRBJ1-1; TRBD1 agrees at 8 bases. This CDR3 has 13 residues. V lost 1 base to trimming and J lost 6 bases; unmatched junction nucleotides: 4. Germline V gene lookup returns CDR1 DFQATT and CDR2 SNEGSKA (reference sequence). Written as DNA, the CDR3 is TGCAGTGCTAGAGGGACAGGGAGTCCTGAAGCTTTCTTT. It yields the protein CSARGTGSPEAFF.

The V gene is TRBV20-1, the J gene TRBJ2-5, with 10 bases aligning to TRBD2. Germline-derived CDR1 and CDR2 are DFQATT and SNEGSKA (reference sequence). Trimming cost V 3 bases and J 2 bases; bases outside gene matches: 6. The CDR3 is made up of 15 amino acids. The CDR3 nucleotides read TGCAGTGCTAGTCTAGCGGGGGCCATTCAAGAGACCCAGTACTTC. It is translated as CSASLAGAIQETQYF.

This clonotype has just a few counts. This chain connects TRBV6-5 to TRBJ2-7, with 11 bases matching TRBD2. Trimming took 4 bases from V and 1 from J; bases not matched to a gene: 3. Germline V gene sequence: CDR1 MNHEY, CDR2 SVGAGI. This CDR3 has 15 residues. The CDR3 loop reads CASSSTSGGSYEQYF. As DNA, the CDR3 is TGTGCCAGCAGTTCAACTAGCGGGGGATCCTACGAGCAGTACTTC.

This clonotype was recorded at least ten times. The V call is TRBV7-2, the J call TRBJ1-5; weak D call: TRBD1 (6 bases). With 1 base removed from V and 3 bases from J, the gap between germline ends came to 7 bases. Germline V gene lookup returns CDR1 SGHTA and CDR2 FQGNSA. The CDR3 covers 14 residues. In DNA, the CDR3 is TGTGCCAGCAGCTTAGGGGGACACAATCAGCCCCAGCATTTT. Its protein is CASSLGGHNQPQHF. Full variable domain (rest looked up from reference TRBV7-2 and TRBJ1-5): GAGVSQSPSNKVTEKGKDVELRCDPISGHTALYWYRQSLGQGLEFLIYFQGNSAPDKSGLPSDRFSAERTGGSVSTLTIQRTQQEDSAVYLCASSLGGHNQPQHFGDGTRLSIL.

This clonotype was counted between two and nine times. This chain uses TRBV6-5 with TRBJ2-7; 10 positions match TRBD1. The J segment lost 4 bases and the V segment lost 0 bases, leaving 15 bases of the junction unmatched. CDR1 and CDR2 (germline): MNHEY, SVGAGI. The CDR3 has 19 residues. This chain's CDR3 is CASSYSGTGAAETKYEQYF. CDR3 sequence (DNA): TGTGCCAGCAGTTACTCTGGGACAGGGGCAGCGGAGACAAAGTACGAGCAGTACTTC.

The chain combines TRBV5-1 with TRBJ2-3; TRBD2 agrees at 14 bases. CDR1 and CDR2 from the germline V gene are SGHRS and YFSETQ. The length of the CDR3 is 15 residues. V lost 6 bases and J lost 5; bases outside the gene matches: 5. CDR3 DNA sequence: TGCGCCAGCAAAATAGGACTAGCGGGGGGAGATACGCAGTATTTT. Its protein product is CASKIGLAGGDTQYF.

The rearrangement links TRBV6-1 to TRBJ1-2, with D possibly being TRBD1 (5 bases). Germline V CDR1 and CDR2: MNHNS, SASEGT. V was trimmed by 10 bases and J by 4 bases, leaving 16 bases between them. CDR3 size: 13 residues. CDR3: CATNPDKSYGYTF. CDR3 nucleotide sequence: TGTGCCACCAACCCGGACAAGTCCTATGGCTACACCTTC.

V gene TRBV28 combines with J gene TRBJ2-7; D gene ambiguous. V dropped 6 bases and J dropped 3 bases, with 15 bases sitting between them. Germline values: CDR1 MDHEN, CDR2 SYDVKM. The CDR3 loop spans 14 amino acids. This CDR3 is CASSPNPWGYEQYF. CDR3 DNA: TGTGCCAGCAGCCCGAACCCGTGGGGCTACGAGCAGTACTTC.